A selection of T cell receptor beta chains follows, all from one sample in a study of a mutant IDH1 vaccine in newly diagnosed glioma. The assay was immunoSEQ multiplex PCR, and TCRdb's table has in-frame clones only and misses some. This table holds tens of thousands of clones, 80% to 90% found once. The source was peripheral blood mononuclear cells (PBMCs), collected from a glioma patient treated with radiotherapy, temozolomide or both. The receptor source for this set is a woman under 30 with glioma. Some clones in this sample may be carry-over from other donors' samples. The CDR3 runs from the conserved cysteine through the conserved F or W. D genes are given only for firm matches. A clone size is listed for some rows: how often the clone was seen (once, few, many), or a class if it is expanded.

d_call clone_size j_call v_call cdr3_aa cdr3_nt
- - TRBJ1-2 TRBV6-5 CASSPGTYGYTF TGTGCCAGCAGCCCCGGGACCTATGGCTACACCTTC
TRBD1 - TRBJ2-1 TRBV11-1 CASSLDFRGLGRNEQFF TGTGCCAGCAGCTTAGACTTCAGGGGGCTCGGGCGCAATGAGCAGTTCTTC
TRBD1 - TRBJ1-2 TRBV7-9 CASSLAGQGYGYTF TGTGCCAGCAGCTTAGCGGGACAGGGCTATGGCTACACCTTC
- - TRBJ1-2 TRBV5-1 CASSLGSGADGYTF TGCGCCAGCAGCTTGGGGTCGGGCGCCGATGGCTACACCTTC
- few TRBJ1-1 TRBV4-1 CASRNRAMNTEAFF TGCGCCAGCAGAAACAGGGCCATGAACACTGAAGCTTTCTTT
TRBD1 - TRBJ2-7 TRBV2 CASSPPGQGPQRYF TGTGCCAGCAGTCCACCGGGACAGGGCCCCCAGCGGTACTTC
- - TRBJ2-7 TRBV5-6 CASSFGTDAYEQYF TGTGCCAGCAGCTTCGGGACGGACGCCTACGAGCAGTACTTC
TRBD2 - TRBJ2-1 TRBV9 CASSVATSGAYNEQFF TGTGCCAGCAGCGTAGCCACTAGCGGAGCCTACAATGAGCAGTTCTTC
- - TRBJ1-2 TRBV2 CASSEYRDYGYTF TGTGCCAGCAGTGAATACAGGGACTATGGCTACACCTTC
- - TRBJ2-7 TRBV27 CASRTGYEQYF TGTGCCAGCAGGACAGGCTACGAGCAGTACTTC
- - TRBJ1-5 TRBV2 CASRVGRGQPQHF TGTGCCAGCAGAGTAGGTAGGGGCCAGCCCCAGCATTTT
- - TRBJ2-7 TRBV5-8 CASSFRPQYYEQYF TGTGCCAGCAGCTTCCGGCCCCAATACTACGAGCAGTACTTC
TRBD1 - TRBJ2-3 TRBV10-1 CASSDYEQGADTQYF TGCGCCAGCAGTGACTATGAACAGGGGGCAGATACGCAGTATTTT
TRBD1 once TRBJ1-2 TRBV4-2 CASSQGDSLNYGYTF TGTGCCAGCAGCCAAGGGGACAGCCTTAACTATGGCTACACCTTC
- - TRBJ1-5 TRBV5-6 CASSFSAGGYSNQPQHF TGTGCCAGCAGCTTCTCGGCTGGGGGATATAGCAATCAGCCCCAGCATTTT
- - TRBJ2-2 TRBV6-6 CASSFRDAVGELFF TGTGCCAGCAGTTTCCGGGACGCTGTTGGGGAGCTGTTTTTT
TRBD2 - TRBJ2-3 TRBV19 CASSAGLALSTDTQYF TGTGCCAGTAGTGCTGGACTAGCGCTGAGCACAGATACGCAGTATTTT
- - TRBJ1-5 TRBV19 CASSIEAAYSNQPQHF TGTGCCAGTAGTATAGAGGCAGCATATAGCAATCAGCCCCAGCATTTT
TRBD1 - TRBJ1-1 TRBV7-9 CASSLAGGTENTEAFF TGTGCCAGCAGCTTAGCGGGGGGGACAGAGAACACTGAAGCTTTCTTT
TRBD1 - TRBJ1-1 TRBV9 CASSVAGTGTEAFF TGTGCCAGCAGCGTAGCTGGGACAGGGACCGAAGCTTTCTTT
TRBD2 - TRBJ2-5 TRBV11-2 CASSPPGGRRETQYF TGTGCCAGCAGCCCCCCGGGGGGGCGGCGAGAGACCCAGTACTTC
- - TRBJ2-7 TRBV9 CASSVEGTYEQYF TGTGCCAGCAGCGTAGAGGGCACCTACGAGCAGTACTTC
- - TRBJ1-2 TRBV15 CATTWGTGTYGYTF TGTGCCACCACCTGGGGTACGGGGACCTATGGCTACACCTTC
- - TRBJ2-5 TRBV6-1 CASSWEEGTQYF TGTGCCTCTAGCTGGGAGGAGGGGACCCAGTACTTC
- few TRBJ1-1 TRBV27 CASSLSGDTEAFF TGTGCCAGCAGTTTATCAGGGGATACTGAAGCTTTCTTT
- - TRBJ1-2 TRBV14 CASSQLTGGTNYGYTF TGTGCCAGCAGCCAGCTGACGGGAGGGACTAACTATGGCTACACCTTC
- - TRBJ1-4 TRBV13 CASSLGGKPIEKLFF TGTGCCAGCAGCTTAGGGGGAAAACCCATTGAAAAACTGTTTTTT
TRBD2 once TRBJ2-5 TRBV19 CASSSASGQETQYF TGTGCCAGTAGTAGCGCTAGCGGGCAAGAGACCCAGTACTTC
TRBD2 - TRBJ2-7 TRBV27 CASSLAGTSTKQYF TGTGCCAGCAGTCTTGCCGGGACTAGTACAAAGCAGTACTTC
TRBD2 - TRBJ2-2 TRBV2 CASSERSSGNTGELFF TGTGCCAGCAGTGAGAGGTCTAGCGGGAACACCGGGGAGCTGTTTTTT
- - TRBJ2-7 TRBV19 CASSAADSYEQYF TGTGCCAGTAGCGCGGCAGACTCCTACGAGCAGTACTTC
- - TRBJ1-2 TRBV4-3 CASSQDQGWLDGYTF TGCGCCAGCAGCCAAGATCAGGGGTGGTTAGATGGCTACACCTTC
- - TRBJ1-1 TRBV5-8 CASSLMTEAFF TGTGCCAGCAGCTTGATGACAGAAGCTTTCTTT
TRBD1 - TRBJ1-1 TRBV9 CASSVDVVGRGRAEAFF TGTGCCAGCAGCGTAGATGTGGTGGGCAGGGGGAGGGCTGAAGCTTTCTTT
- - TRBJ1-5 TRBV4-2 CASSQTLQGWGNQPQHF TGTGCCAGCAGCCAGACCCTACAGGGATGGGGCAATCAGCCCCAGCATTTT
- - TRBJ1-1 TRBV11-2 CASSLGAGDTEAFF TGTGCCAGCAGCTTAGGGGCAGGGGACACTGAAGCTTTCTTT
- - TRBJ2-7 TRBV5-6 CASSLSASAYEQYF TGTGCCAGCAGCTTGTCTGCATCAGCCTACGAGCAGTACTTC
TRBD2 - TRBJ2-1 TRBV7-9 CASSPIAGGSEQFF TGTGCCAGCAGCCCCATAGCGGGAGGGAGTGAGCAGTTCTTC
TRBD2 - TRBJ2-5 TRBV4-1 CASSQAISGRSETQYF TGCGCCAGCAGCCAAGCAATCAGCGGGAGATCTGAGACCCAGTACTTC
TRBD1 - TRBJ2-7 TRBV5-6 CASSLGWDSNEQYF TGTGCCAGCAGCTTGGGGTGGGACAGCAACGAGCAGTACTTC
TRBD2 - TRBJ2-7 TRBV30 CAWSEGLAERYEQYF TGTGCCTGGAGTGAGGGACTAGCGGAGAGATACGAGCAGTACTTC
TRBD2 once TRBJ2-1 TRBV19 CASSIRSGRAQAYNEQFF TGTGCCAGTAGTATCCGTAGCGGGAGGGCCCAAGCCTACAATGAGCAGTTCTTC
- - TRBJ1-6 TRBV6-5 CASSYSSQAGFQPLHF TGTGCCAGCAGTTACTCGAGCCAGGCAGGGTTTCAACCCCTCCACTTT
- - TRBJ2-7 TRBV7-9 CASSSPIFGGRYEQYF TGTGCCAGCAGCTCCCCGATCTTTGGCGGACGATACGAGCAGTACTTC
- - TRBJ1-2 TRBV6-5 CATQEANYGYTF TGTGCCACCCAGGAAGCTAACTATGGCTACACCTTC
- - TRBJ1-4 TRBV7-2 CASSYDDSLNEKLFF TGTGCCAGCAGCTATGACGACAGCCTTAATGAAAAACTGTTTTTT
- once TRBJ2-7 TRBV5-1 CASSLPRDSLSYEQYF TGCGCCAGCAGCTTGCCACGTGACAGTCTTAGCTACGAGCAGTACTTC
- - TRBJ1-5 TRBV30 CAWSVTGAQPQHF TGTGCCTGGAGTGTAACCGGAGCTCAGCCCCAGCATTTT
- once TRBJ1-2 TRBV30 CAWRGAGTNYGYTF TGTGCCTGGAGGGGTGCAGGGACTAACTATGGCTACACCTTC
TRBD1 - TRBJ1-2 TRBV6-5 CAVFGETGGNYGYTF TGTGCCGTTTTTGGGGAGACAGGGGGCAACTATGGCTACACCTTC
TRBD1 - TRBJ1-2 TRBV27 CASSFSGGYGYTF TGTGCCAGCAGTTTTTCAGGGGGCTATGGCTACACCTTC
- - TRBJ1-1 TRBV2 CASSGRGGFF TGTGCCAGCAGTGGCAGGGGCGGTTTCTTT
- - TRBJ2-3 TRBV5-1 CASSLSISGAYTDTQYF TGCGCCAGCAGCTTGTCCATCTCGGGAGCATACACAGATACGCAGTATTTT
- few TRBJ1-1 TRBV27 CASSSGRGLNTEAFF TGTGCCAGCAGCTCCGGGAGGGGCTTGAACACTGAAGCTTTCTTT
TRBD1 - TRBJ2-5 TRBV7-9 CASSLGDRGPGETQYF TGTGCCAGCAGCTTAGGGGACAGGGGGCCGGGGGAGACCCAGTACTTC
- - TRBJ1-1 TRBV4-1 CASSQDLPGLGNTEAFF TGCGCCAGCAGCCAAGATCTACCAGGGTTGGGGAACACTGAAGCTTTCTTT